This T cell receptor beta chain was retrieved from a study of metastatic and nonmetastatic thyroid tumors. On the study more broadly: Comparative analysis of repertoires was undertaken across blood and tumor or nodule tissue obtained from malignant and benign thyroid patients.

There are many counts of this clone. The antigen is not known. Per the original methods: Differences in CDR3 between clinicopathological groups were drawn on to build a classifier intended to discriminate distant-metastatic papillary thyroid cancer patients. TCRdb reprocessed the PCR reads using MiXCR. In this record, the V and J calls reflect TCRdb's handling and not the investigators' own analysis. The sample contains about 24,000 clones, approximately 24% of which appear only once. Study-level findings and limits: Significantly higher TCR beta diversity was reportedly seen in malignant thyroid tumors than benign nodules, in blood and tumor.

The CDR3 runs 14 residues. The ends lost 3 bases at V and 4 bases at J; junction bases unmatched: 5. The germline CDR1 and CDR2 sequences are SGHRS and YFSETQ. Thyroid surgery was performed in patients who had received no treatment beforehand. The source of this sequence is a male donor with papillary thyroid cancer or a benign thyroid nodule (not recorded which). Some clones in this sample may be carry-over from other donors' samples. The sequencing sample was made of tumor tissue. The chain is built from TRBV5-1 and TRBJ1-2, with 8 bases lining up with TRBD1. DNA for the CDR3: TGCGCCAGCAGCTCCCCCGACAGGGGCTATGGCTACACCTTC. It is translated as CASSSPDRGYGYTF.